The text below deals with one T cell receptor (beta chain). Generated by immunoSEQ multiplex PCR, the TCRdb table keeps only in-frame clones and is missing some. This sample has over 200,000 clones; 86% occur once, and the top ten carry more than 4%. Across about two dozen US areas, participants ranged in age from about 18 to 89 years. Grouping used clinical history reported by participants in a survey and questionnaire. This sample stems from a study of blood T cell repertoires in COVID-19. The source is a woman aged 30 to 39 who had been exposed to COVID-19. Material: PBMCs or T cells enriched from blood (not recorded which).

The CDR3 region has the DNA TGTGCCATCAGTGAGGTGGGGGGGGATCAGCCCCAGCATTTT. It codes for CAISEVGGDQPQHF. The J gene is TRBJ1-5, the V gene TRBV10-3; weak D call: TRBD1 (5 bases). Trimming took off 2 bases at V and 5 bases at J, with 10 bases between the two ends. CDR1 and CDR2 from the germline V gene are ENHRY and SYGVKD. This CDR3 has 14 amino acids.